Listed here are 19 T cell receptor beta chains from one sample, sequenced in a study of T cell responses to AZD1222 COVID-19 vaccine. This table comes from immunoSEQ multiplex PCR, and its TCRdb copy is limited to in-frame clones, with some not included. The sample holds around 260,000 clones, 90% to 95% seen once. The sequencing here drew on peripheral blood, taken on day 0 of AZD1222 vaccination. These TCRs come from an adult in good health.

This chain joins TRBV24-1 and TRBJ2-2; TRBD1 matches at 8 bases. V dropped 2 bases and J dropped 0; count of bases not matched to a gene: 7. CDR1 KGHDR and CDR2 SFDVKD come from the germline V gene. This CDR3 spans 18 amino acids. DNA for the CDR3: TGTGCCACCAGTGATTGGGCCGGGACAGGAGCGAACACCGGGGAGCTGTTTTTT. Protein: CATSDWAGTGANTGELFF.

The chain carries TRBV5-1 and TRBJ2-3; tentative D call: TRBD2 (5 bases). V dropped 2 bases and J dropped 1 base, with 11 bases sitting between them. The CDR3 extends over 15 amino acids. Germline V gene lookup returns CDR1 SGHRS and CDR2 YFSETQ. This CDR3 is CASSFLAQGTDTQYF. In DNA, the CDR3 is TGCGCCAGCAGCTTCCTAGCCCAAGGCACAGATACGCAGTATTTT. The full variable domain, completed using reference TRBV5-1 and TRBJ2-3, is KAGVTQTPRYLIKTRGQQVTLSCSPISGHRSVSWYQQTPGQGLQFLFEYFSETQRNKGNFPGRFSGRQFSNSRSEMNVSTLELGDSALYLCASSFLAQGTDTQYFGPGTRLTVL.

The rearrangement joins TRBV28 to TRBJ2-4, with D tentatively TRBD1 (5 bases). The V gene lost 5 bases and the J gene lost 0 bases, with 14 bases spanning the gap. The V gene's germline CDR1 is MDHEN and CDR2 SYDVKM. The CDR3 spans 16 residues. CDR3 sequence reads: CASSVYQDIAKNIQYF. The CDR3 DNA reads as TGTGCCAGCAGTGTCTATCAGGACATAGCCAAAAACATTCAGTACTTC.

V is TRBV5-1 and J is TRBJ2-7; D ambiguous. Germline V gives CDR1 SGHRS, CDR2 YFSETQ. V was shortened by 9 bases and J by 0 bases, with 16 bases between the two germline ends. This CDR3 has 14 amino acids. The CDR3 protein is CAIPAQERSYEQYF. In DNA, the CDR3 is TGCGCCATTCCTGCCCAGGAACGCTCCTACGAGCAGTACTTC.

The rearrangement joins TRBV19 to TRBJ1-5; TRBD1 is a possible D gene (6 bases). The V end lost 10 bases, the J end lost 7 bases, and 14 bases lay between the germline ends. CDR1 LNHDA and CDR2 SQIVND come from the germline V gene (reference sequence). This CDR3 contains 12 residues. This chain's CDR3 is CATDHRDQPQHF. Written as DNA, the CDR3 is TGTGCCACCGATCACAGGGACCAGCCCCAGCATTTT.

This chain joins TRBV6-5 and TRBJ2-7; TRBD2 agrees at 7 bases. Germline V gene lookup returns CDR1 MNHEY and CDR2 SVGAGI. Losses at the gene ends were 2 bases for V and 3 bases for J; bases not matched to a gene: 7. CDR3 size: 15 residues. The CDR3 nucleotides are TGTGCCAGCAGTTACGGAACGGGAGGAGTCTACGAGCAGTACTTC. Amino acids: CASSYGTGGVYEQYF.

The V and J genes are TRBV7-2 and TRBJ2-7; D gene uncertain. CDR3 length: 14 amino acids. Per germline, CDR1 SGHTA and CDR2 FQGNSA. V was pared by 5 bases and J by 2 bases, with 13 bases between. As DNA, the CDR3 is TGTGCCAGCAGCCCCGCACTTCAGGCCTACGAGCAGTACTTC. Translation: CASSPALQAYEQYF.

The chain links TRBV28 to TRBJ1-2; TRBD1 agrees at 8 bases. Trimming cost V 10 bases and J 8 bases; bases outside gene matches: 9. Germline assignment: CDR1 MDHEN and CDR2 SYDVKM. This CDR3 is 12 amino acids long. CDR3 DNA sequence: TGTGCCATCACCAGGACAGGGAGAGGCTACACCTTC. This sequence encodes CAITRTGRGYTF.

CDR3 loop: CASSWRGSYEQYF. The DNA of the CDR3 is TGTGCCAGCAGCTGGCGGGGCTCCTACGAGCAGTACTTC. The rearrangement uses TRBV5-4 and TRBJ2-7, with a weak D call TRBD2 (6 bases). Germline V gene lookup returns CDR1 SGHNT and CDR2 YYREEE (reference sequence). V lost 3 bases to trimming and J lost 0 bases, with 7 bases between them. The CDR3 is 13 residues long.

This chain links TRBV4-1 with TRBJ2-3; maybe TRBD2 (6 bases). V lost 0 bases to trimming and J lost 6 bases, with 13 bases between them. There are 15 residues in the CDR3. The germline V gene has CDR1 MGHRA and CDR2 YSYEKL. The CDR3 DNA reads TGCGCCAGCAGCCAAGAGCTAAGCGGGCGGGATACGCAGTATTTT. Amino acid sequence: CASSQELSGRDTQYF.

The V call is TRBV6-4, the J call TRBJ2-2; unclear D gene. Per the germline V gene, CDR1 is MRHNA and CDR2 is SNTAGT. The CDR3 is 15 amino acids. Trimming removed 6 bases at V and 0 bases at J, with 11 bases between. This CDR3 reads CASSPEYTNTGELFF. CDR3 DNA: TGTGCCAGCAGCCCAGAATATACGAACACCGGGGAGCTGTTTTTT.

This chain joins TRBV12-3 or TRBV12-4 and TRBJ2-2, with a possible D match to TRBD2 (6 bases). Between the trimmed V and J ends, which lost 1 base and 6 bases, there was a span of 6 bases. The CDR3 is 13 amino acids. CDR3 nucleotide sequence: TGTGCCAGCAGTTTAGGGGACTCCGGGGAGCTGTTTTTT. It codes for CASSLGDSGELFF.

The chain is built from TRBV7-3 and TRBJ2-1, with TRBD2 as a possible D gene (6 bases). V lost 0 bases, J lost 0 bases, and 9 bases lay in between. Germline V gene lookup returns CDR1 SGHTA and CDR2 FQGTGA. The CDR3 is 16 amino acids. In DNA, the CDR3 is TGTGCCAGCAGCTTAACAAACGGGAGCTCCTACAATGAGCAGTTCTTC. Its translation: CASSLTNGSSYNEQFF.

The genes are TRBV27 and TRBJ2-7; TRBD2 matches 9 bases. Trimming took 5 bases from V and 3 from J; bases not matched to a gene: 11. Germline V CDR1 and CDR2: MNHEY, SMNVEV (reference sequence). The CDR3 is made up of 16 amino acids. The DNA for the CDR3 is TGTGCCAGCAGTCCTCCCCGGCTAGCGGGGAGCTACGAGCAGTACTTC. It specifies CASSPPRLAGSYEQYF.

This clone was seen just once. The V and J genes are TRBV28 and TRBJ2-2; D possibly matches TRBD1 or TRBD2 (5 bases each). V was pared by 1 base and J by 0 bases, with 9 bases between. The CDR3 covers 16 residues. Germline values: CDR1 MDHEN, CDR2 SYDVKM. The CDR3 region has the DNA TGTGCCAGCAGTTTATCCGGGACGACGAACACCGGGGAGCTGTTTTTT. It yields the protein CASSLSGTTNTGELFF. Together with reference TRBV28 and TRBJ2-2, the CDR3 gives the full variable domain: DVKVTQSSRYLVKRTGEKVFLECVQDMDHENMFWYRQDPGLGLRLIYFSYDVKMKEKGDIPEGYSVSREKKERFSLILESASTNQTSMYLCASSLSGTTNTGELFFGEGSRLTVL.

This chain joins TRBV12-3 or TRBV12-4 and TRBJ2-1; 9 bases map to TRBD2. The CDR3 runs to 11 residues. Unmatched junction bases numbered 8, after V lost 8 bases and J lost 15 bases. CDR3 coding DNA: TGTGCCAGCGGACTGGGGACTAGCCTGTTCTTC. This translates into CASGLGTSLFF.

The V call is TRBV6-6, the J call TRBJ2-1; no clear D gene. This CDR3 comprises 12 residues. Germline lookup yields CDR1 MNHNY and CDR2 SVGAGI (reference sequence). Trimming removed 6 bases from V and 8 bases from J, with 11 bases in between. The CDR3 region has the DNA TGTGCCAGCAGACTTGCAAGGGATGAGCAGTTCTTC. This gives the protein CASRLARDEQFF.

The rearrangement joins TRBV5-1 to TRBJ2-2; TRBD1 matches at 8 bases. Germline values: CDR1 SGHRS, CDR2 YFSETQ. CDR3 length: 14 amino acids. V gave up 0 bases and J gave up 5 bases; unmatched junction bases: 0. The CDR3 region is CASSLGTGTGELFF. The CDR3 nucleotides read TGCGCCAGCAGCTTGGGGACAGGGACCGGGGAGCTGTTTTTT.

The chain has TRBV10-3 and TRBJ2-3; D unresolved. Per the germline V gene, CDR1 is ENHRY and CDR2 is SYGVKD. With 3 bases removed from V and 8 bases from J, the gap between germline ends came to 9 bases. The CDR3 totals 12 residues. CDR3 region: CAISDGVGTQYF. CDR3 in DNA: TGTGCCATCAGTGATGGTGTAGGTACGCAGTATTTT.